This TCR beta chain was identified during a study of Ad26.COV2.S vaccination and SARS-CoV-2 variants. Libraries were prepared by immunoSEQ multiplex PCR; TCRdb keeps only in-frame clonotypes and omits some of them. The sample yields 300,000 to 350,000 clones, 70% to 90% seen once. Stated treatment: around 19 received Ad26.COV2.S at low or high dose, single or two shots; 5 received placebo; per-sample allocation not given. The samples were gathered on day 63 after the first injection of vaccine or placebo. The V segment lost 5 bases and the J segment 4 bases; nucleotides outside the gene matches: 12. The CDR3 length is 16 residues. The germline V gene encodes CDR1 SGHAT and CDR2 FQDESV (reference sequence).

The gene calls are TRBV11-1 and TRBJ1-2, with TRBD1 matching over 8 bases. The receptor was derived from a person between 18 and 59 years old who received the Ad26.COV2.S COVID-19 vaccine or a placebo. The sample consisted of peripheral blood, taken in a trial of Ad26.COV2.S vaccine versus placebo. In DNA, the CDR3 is TGTGCCAGCAGCCCTTTTGGCCCCGGGACAGGCTATGGCTACACCTTC. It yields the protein CASSPFGPGTGYGYTF.